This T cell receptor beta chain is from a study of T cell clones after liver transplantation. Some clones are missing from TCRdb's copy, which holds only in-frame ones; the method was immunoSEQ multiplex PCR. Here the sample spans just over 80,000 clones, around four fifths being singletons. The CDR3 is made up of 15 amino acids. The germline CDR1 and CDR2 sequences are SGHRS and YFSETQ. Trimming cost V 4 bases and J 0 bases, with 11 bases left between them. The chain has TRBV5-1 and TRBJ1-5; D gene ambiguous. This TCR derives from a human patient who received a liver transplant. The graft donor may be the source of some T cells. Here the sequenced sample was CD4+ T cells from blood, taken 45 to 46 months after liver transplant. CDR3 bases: TGCGCCAGCAGCCCCGGACTGCCTAGCAATCAGCCCCAGCATTTT. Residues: CASSPGLPSNQPQHF.